This TCR beta chain was retrieved from a study of molecular identifiers for immune sequencing clone quantification. The study's findings and limits: Whereas naive cells kept under 1% of molecules in clones above 20 RNA copies, such clones held over 97% in effectors.

MiXCR, applied by TCRdb to the PCR reads, yields one record per CDR3 protein. The sample contains more than 550,000 distinct CDR3 sequences, approximately 24% of which appear only once. About this clonotype itself: Antigen unknown.

V was shortened by 1 base and J by 2 bases, with 13 bases between the two germline ends. This CDR3 has 16 residues. Germline V gene lookup returns CDR1 SGHAT and CDR2 FQNNGV. CD8+CD4-CCR7+CD45RA+ sorting gave the naive CD8 T cells. This chain joins TRBV11-2 and TRBJ2-3; TRBD2 is a possible D gene (6 bases). This receptor was taken from a human donor in good health. Some libraries in this study had Jurkat cell RNA spiked in. Sequencing input: naive CD8+ T cells from blood, with Jurkat cell RNA spiked in. Noted subset: FACS-sorted CD8+CD4-CCR7+CD45RA+ naive T cells. CDR3: CASSLGGPGATDTQYF. The DNA for the CDR3 is TGTGCCAGCAGCTTAGGGGGTCCGGGAGCCACAGATACGCAGTATTTT.